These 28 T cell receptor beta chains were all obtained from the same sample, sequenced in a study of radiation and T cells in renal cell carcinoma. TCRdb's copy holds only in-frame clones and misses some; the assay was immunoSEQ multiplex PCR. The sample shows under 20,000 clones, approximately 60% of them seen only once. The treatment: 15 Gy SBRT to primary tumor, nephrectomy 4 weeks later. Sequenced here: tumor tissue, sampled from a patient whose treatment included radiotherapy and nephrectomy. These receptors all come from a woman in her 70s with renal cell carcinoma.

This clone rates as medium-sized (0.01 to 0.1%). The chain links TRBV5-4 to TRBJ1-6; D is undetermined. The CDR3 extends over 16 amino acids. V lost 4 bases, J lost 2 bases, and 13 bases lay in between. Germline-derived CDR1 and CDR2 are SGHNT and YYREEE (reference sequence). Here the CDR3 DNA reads TGTGCCAGCAGCCTCGGCGGGGTCCCCTATAATTCACCCCTCCACTTT. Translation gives CASSLGGVPYNSPLHF.

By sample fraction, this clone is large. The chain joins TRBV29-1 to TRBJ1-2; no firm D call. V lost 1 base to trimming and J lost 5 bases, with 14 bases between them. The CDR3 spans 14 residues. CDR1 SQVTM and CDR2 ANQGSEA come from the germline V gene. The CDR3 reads CSVEGLYESYGYTF. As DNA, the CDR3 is TGCAGCGTTGAAGGGTTGTACGAAAGTTATGGCTACACCTTC.

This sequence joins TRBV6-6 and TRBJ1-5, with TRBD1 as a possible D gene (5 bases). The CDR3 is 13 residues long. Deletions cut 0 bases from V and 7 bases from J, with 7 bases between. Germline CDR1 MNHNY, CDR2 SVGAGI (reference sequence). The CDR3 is CASSYSGDQPQHF. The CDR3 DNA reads TGTGCCAGCAGTTACTCGGGGGACCAGCCCCAGCATTTT.

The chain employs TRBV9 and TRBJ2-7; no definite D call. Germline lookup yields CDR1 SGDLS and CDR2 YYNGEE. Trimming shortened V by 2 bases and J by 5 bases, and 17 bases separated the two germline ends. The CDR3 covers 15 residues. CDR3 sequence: CASSVYPTQVNEQYF. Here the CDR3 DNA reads TGTGCCAGCAGCGTGTACCCAACCCAAGTCAACGAGCAGTACTTC.

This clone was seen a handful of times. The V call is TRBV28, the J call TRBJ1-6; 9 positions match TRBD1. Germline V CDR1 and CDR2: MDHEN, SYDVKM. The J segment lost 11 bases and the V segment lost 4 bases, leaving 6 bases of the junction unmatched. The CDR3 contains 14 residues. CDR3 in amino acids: CASSSRTGATPLHF. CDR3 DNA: TGTGCCAGCAGTTCTAGGACAGGGGCCACACCCCTCCACTTT.

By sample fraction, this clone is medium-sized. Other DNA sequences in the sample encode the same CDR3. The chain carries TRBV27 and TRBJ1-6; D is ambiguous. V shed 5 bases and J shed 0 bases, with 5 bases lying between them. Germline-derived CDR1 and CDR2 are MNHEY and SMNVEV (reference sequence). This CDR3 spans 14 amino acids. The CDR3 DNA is TGTGCCAGCAGTCCAAGCTCCTATAATTCACCCCTCCACTTT. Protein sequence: CASSPSSYNSPLHF.

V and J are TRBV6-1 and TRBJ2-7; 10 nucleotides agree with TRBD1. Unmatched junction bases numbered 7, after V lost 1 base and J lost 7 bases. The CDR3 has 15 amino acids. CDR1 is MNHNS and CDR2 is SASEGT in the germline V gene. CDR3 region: CASSEGVTGGWEQYF. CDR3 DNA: TGTGCCAGCAGTGAAGGGGTGACAGGGGGCTGGGAGCAGTACTTC.

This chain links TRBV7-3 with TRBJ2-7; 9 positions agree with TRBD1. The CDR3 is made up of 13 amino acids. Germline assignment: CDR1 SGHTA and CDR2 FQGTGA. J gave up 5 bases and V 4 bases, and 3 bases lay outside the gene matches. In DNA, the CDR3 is TGTGCCAGCAGCTGGGACAGGGTCAACGAGCAGTACTTC. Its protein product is CASSWDRVNEQYF.

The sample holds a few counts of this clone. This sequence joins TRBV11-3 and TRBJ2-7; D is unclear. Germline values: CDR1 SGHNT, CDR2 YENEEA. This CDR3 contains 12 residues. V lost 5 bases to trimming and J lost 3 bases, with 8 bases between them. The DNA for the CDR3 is TGTGCCAGCAGCCCGACCGGCTACGAGCAGTACTTC. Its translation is CASSPTGYEQYF. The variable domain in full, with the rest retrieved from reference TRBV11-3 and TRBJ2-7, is EAGVVQSPRYKIIEKKQPVAFWCNPISGHNTLYWYLQNLGQGPELLIRYENEEAVDDSQLPKDRFSAERLKGVDSTLKIQPAELGDSAVYLCASSPTGYEQYFGPGTRLTVT.

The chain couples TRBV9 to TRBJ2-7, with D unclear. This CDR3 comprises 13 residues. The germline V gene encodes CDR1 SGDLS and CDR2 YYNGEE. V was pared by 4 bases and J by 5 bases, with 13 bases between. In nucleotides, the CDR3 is TGTGCCAGCAGCCCAGCCGGGCGGCACGAGCAGTACTTC. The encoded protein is CASSPAGRHEQYF.

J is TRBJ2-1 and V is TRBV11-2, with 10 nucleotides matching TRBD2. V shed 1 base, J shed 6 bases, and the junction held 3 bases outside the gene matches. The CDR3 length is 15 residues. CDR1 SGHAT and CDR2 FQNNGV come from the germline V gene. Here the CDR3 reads CASSLGASGSNEQFF. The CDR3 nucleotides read TGTGCCAGCAGCTTAGGGGCTAGCGGGAGCAATGAGCAGTTCTTC.

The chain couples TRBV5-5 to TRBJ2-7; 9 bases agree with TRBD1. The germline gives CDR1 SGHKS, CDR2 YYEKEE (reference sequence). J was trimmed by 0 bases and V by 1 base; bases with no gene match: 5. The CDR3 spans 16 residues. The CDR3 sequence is CASSLTPGQGSYEQYF. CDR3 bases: TGTGCCAGCAGCTTGACACCGGGACAGGGCTCCTACGAGCAGTACTTC.

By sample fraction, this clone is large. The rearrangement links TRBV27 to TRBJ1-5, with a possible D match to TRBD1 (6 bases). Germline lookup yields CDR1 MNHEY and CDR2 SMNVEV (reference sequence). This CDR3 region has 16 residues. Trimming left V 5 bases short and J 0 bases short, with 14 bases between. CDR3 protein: CASSLGAGLSNQPQHF. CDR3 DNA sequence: TGTGCCAGCAGTCTGGGGGCCGGCCTTAGCAATCAGCCCCAGCATTTT.

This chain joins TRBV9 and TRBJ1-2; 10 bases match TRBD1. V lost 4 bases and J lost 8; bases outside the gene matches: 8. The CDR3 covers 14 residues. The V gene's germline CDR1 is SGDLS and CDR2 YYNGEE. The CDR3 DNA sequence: TGTGCCAGCAGCCCCGGGACAGGGGTGGGGGGCTACACCTTC. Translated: CASSPGTGVGGYTF. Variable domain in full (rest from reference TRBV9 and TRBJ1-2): DSGVTQTPKHLITATGQRVTLRCSPRSGDLSVYWYQQSLDQGLQFLIQYYNGEERAKGNILERFSAQQFPDLHSELNLSSLELGDSALYFCASSPGTGVGGYTFGSGTRLTVV.

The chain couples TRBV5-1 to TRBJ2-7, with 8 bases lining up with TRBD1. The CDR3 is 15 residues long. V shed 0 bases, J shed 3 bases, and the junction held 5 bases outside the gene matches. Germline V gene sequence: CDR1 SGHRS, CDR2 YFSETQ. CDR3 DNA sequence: TGCGCCAGCAGCTTGGTTCGGACAGGGATCTACGAGCAGTACTTC. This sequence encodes CASSLVRTGIYEQYF.

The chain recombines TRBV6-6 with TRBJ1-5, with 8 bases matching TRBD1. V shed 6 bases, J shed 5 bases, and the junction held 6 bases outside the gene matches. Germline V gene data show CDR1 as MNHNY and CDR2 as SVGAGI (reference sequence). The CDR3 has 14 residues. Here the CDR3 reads CASSLQGGHQPQHF. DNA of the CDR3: TGTGCCAGCAGCCTACAGGGGGGCCATCAGCCCCAGCATTTT.

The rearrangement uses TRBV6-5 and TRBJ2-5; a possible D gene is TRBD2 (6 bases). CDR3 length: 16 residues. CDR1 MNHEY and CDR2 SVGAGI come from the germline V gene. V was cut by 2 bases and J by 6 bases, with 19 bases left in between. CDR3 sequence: CASSYAVVEGGKTQYF. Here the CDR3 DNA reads TGTGCCAGCAGTTACGCGGTCGTCGAGGGAGGAAAGACCCAGTACTTC.

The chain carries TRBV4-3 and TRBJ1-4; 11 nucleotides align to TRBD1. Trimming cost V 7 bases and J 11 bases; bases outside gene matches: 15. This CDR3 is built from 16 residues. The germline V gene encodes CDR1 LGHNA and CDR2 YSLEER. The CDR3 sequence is CASTQLRGQGVGKLFF. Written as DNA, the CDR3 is TGCGCCAGCACCCAGCTAAGGGGACAGGGGGTAGGCAAACTGTTTTTT.

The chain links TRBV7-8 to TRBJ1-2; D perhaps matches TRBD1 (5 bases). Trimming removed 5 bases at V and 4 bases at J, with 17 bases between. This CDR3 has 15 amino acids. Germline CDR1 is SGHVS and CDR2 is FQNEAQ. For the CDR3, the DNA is TGTGCCAGCAGCCCTCGGGTGGGGGACCCCTATGGCTACACCTTC. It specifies CASSPRVGDPYGYTF.

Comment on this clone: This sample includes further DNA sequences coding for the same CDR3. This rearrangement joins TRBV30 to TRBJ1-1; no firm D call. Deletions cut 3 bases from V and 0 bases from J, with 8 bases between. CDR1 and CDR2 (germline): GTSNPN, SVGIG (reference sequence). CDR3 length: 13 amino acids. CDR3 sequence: CAWRELLNTEAFF. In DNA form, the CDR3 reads TGTGCCTGGAGGGAGTTGCTGAACACTGAAGCTTTCTTT.

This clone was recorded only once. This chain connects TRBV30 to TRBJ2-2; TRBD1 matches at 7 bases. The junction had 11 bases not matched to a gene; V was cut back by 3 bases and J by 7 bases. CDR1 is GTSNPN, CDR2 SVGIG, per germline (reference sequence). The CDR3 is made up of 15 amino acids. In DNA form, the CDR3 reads TGTGCCTGGAGGCTGAATGACAGGGAATACGGGGAGCTGTTTTTT. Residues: CAWRLNDREYGELFF.

The CDR3 DNA is TGTGCCTGGAGTCTAAAACAGGGGGTGAACACTGAAGCTTTCTTT. Translation: CAWSLKQGVNTEAFF. The chain couples TRBV30 to TRBJ1-1; 8 bases agree with TRBD1. CDR1 is GTSNPN, CDR2 SVGIG, per germline (reference sequence). The CDR3 contains 15 residues. J gave up 0 bases and V 2 bases, and 5 bases lay outside the gene matches.

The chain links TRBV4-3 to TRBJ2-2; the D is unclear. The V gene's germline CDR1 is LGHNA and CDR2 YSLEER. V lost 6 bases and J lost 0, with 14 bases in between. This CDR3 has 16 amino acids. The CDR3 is CASSPAKPPNTGELFF. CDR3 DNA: TGCGCCAGCAGTCCTGCCAAGCCTCCGAACACCGGGGAGCTGTTTTTT.

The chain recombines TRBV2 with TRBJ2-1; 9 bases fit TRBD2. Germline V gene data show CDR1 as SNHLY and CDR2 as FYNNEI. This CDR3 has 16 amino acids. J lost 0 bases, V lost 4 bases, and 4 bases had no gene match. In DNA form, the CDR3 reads TGTGCCAGCAGTGGAGGTAGCGGGAGCTCCTACAATGAGCAGTTCTTC. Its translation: CASSGGSGSSYNEQFF.

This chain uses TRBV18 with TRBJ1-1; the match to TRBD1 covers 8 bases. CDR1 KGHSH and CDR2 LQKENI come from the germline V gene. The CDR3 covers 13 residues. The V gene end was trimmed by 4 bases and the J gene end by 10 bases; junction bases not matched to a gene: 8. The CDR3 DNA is TGTGCCAGCTCACTACAGGGGGAAGCGGGAGCTTTCTTT. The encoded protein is CASSLQGEAGAFF.

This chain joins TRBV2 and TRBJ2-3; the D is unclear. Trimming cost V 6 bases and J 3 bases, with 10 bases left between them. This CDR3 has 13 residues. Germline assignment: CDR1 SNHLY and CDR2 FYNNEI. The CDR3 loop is CASRELGTDTQYF. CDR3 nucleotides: TGTGCCAGCAGGGAGTTGGGTACAGATACGCAGTATTTT.

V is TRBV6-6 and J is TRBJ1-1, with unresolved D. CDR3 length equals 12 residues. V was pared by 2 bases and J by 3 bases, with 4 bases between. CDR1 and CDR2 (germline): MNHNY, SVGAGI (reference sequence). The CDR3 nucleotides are TGTGCCAGCAGTTACAGTGACACTGAAGCTTTCTTT. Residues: CASSYSDTEAFF.

CDR3 bases: TGTGCCAGTAGCCCCTCCTACAATGAGCAGTTCTTC. The encoded protein is CASSPSYNEQFF. This rearrangement joins TRBV19 to TRBJ2-1; D remains ambiguous. Germline CDR1 is LNHDA and CDR2 is SQIVND (reference sequence). There are 12 residues in the CDR3. The V and J ends lost 6 bases and 0 bases respectively, with 3 bases between them.